These 14 T cell receptor beta chains were sequenced from one sample in a study of patients and donors after allogeneic stem cell transplantation. In TCRdb, the RT-PCR reads were re-called with MiXCR into one record per CDR3 protein. This table holds about a million distinct CDR3 sequences, approximately 19% found once. The sample was blood, either unsorted or a sorted T cell fraction (not recorded which). These receptors all stem from a human donor who was either an allogeneic HSCT recipient or a stem cell or donor lymphocyte infusion donor (not recorded which). It is not recorded whose cells these are; they may come from a transplant donor.

This clonotype was observed a few times. V gene TRBV21-1 combines with J gene TRBJ1-5; TRBD1 reflects the table's D call only, with no check against the DNA. TRBV21-1 is marked as a pseudogene. The CDR3 has 15 amino acids. CDR3 amino acids: CASSKERTTNQPQHF. The DNA for the CDR3 is TGTGCCAGCAGCAAAGAGAGGACAACGAATCAGCCCCAGCATTTT.

V usage is TRBV19 and J usage is TRBJ2-1; possibly TRBD1 for D (6 bases). Germline CDR1 is LNHDA and CDR2 is SQIVND (reference sequence). Trimming shortened V by 3 bases and J by 7 bases, and 16 bases separated the two germline ends. This CDR3 has 15 residues. CDR3 loop: CASSMSGAVGNEQFF. CDR3 in DNA: TGTGCCAGTAGTATGTCAGGGGCAGTTGGTAATGAGCAGTTCTTC.

The chain links TRBV20-1 to TRBJ1-2; D is ambiguous. CDR1 is DFQATT and CDR2 is SNEGSKA in the germline V gene (reference sequence). The V end lost 0 bases, the J end lost 2 bases, and 10 bases lay between the germline ends. This CDR3 has 14 residues. The CDR3 DNA follows: TGCAGTGCTAGAGATTTCCGAGCCAACTATGGCTACACCTTC. Translated, it gives CSARDFRANYGYTF.

Only a few counts were recorded for this clonotype. The chain is built from TRBV27 and TRBJ2-7; the match to TRBD2 covers 7 bases. The trim removed 2 bases at V and 0 bases at J, leaving 4 bases unmatched. Germline V gives CDR1 MNHEY, CDR2 SMNVEV (reference sequence). The CDR3 loop spans 15 amino acids. DNA of the CDR3: TGTGCCAGCAGTTTACCGGGAGGCTACTCCTACGAGCAGTACTTC. It yields the protein CASSLPGGYSYEQYF.

This clonotype was picked up a small number of times. The chain combines TRBV20-1 with TRBJ1-2, with a possible D match to TRBD1 (5 bases). V was trimmed by 0 bases and J by 3 bases, leaving 8 bases between them. There are 13 residues in the CDR3. The germline gives CDR1 DFQATT, CDR2 SNEGSKA (reference sequence). The CDR3, as DNA: TGCAGTGCTAGAGAATCAGGGTACTATGGCTACACCTTC. Translation: CSARESGYYGYTF.

This chain's CDR3 is CASSQDRGQAKDIQYF. The CDR3, as DNA: TGCGCCAGCAGCCAAGACAGGGGACAGGCTAAAGACATTCAGTACTTC. The chain combines TRBV4-3 with TRBJ2-4; 8 nucleotides line up with TRBD1. V dropped 0 bases and J dropped 8; count of bases not matched to a gene: 9. The V gene's germline CDR1 is LGHNA and CDR2 YSLEER. The CDR3 length is 16 residues.

The rearrangement joins TRBV15 to TRBJ2-6, with a possible D match to TRBD2 (6 bases). CDR1 and CDR2 (germline): LNHNV, YYDKDF (reference sequence). The V end lost 3 bases, the J end lost 0 bases, and 12 bases lay between the germline ends. The CDR3 runs 17 residues. The CDR3 sequence is CATSRGLASSGANVLTF. CDR3 coding DNA: TGTGCCACCAGCAGGGGACTTGCCAGCTCTGGGGCCAACGTCCTGACTTTC.

The chain links TRBV24-1 to TRBJ2-7, with 7 bases aligning to TRBD1. This CDR3 has 14 residues. Germline CDR1 and CDR2: KGHDR and SFDVKD. J gave up 3 bases and V 5 bases, and 6 bases lay outside the gene matches. For the CDR3, the DNA is TGTGCCACCAGTGGACGGGACAGAATCTACGAGCAGTACTTC. It encodes CATSGRDRIYEQYF.

Ten or more counts support this clonotype. The J gene is TRBJ2-1, the V gene TRBV4-3; TRBD2 is a possible D gene (6 bases). V was clipped by 0 bases and J by 5 bases, with 14 bases between them. CDR3 length: 16 amino acids. Looked up from germline, CDR1 is LGHNA and CDR2 is YSLEER. The CDR3 sequence: CASSQESSGPHNEQFF. Written as DNA, the CDR3 is TGCGCCAGCAGCCAAGAAAGTAGCGGACCTCACAATGAGCAGTTCTTC.

This clonotype turned up a few times. The genes are TRBV12-3 or TRBV12-4 and TRBJ2-7; a possible D gene is TRBD2 (5 bases). This CDR3 spans 11 amino acids. Trimming removed 6 bases from V and 6 bases from J, with 9 bases in between. Written as DNA, the CDR3 is TGTGCCAGCAGCACTAGAAGCGAGCAGTACTTC. The encoded protein is CASSTRSEQYF.

The chain employs TRBV5-1 and TRBJ1-6; D remains ambiguous. The germline V gene has CDR1 SGHRS and CDR2 YFSETQ. With 1 base removed from V and 6 bases from J, the gap between germline ends came to 11 bases. This CDR3 comprises 15 residues. Written as DNA, the CDR3 is TGCGCCAGCAGCTTGTGGGGAGGAGGTAATTCACCCCTCCACTTT. It encodes CASSLWGGGNSPLHF.

V is TRBV24-1 and J is TRBJ2-1; D unclear. CDR3 length equals 17 residues. The V end was cut by 4 bases, the J end by 0 bases, with 15 bases between. Germline CDR1 is KGHDR and CDR2 is SFDVKD. CDR3 loop: CATSDLLDCGSYNEQFF. The DNA of the CDR3 is TGTGCCACCAGTGACCTCCTTGACTGTGGCTCCTACAATGAGCAGTTCTTC.

The chain's CDR3 is CASSLNAGGPYEQYF. CDR3 sequence (DNA): TGTGCCAGCAGTTTAAACGCTGGGGGACCCTACGAGCAGTACTTC. The chain links TRBV27 to TRBJ2-7, with D perhaps being TRBD1 or TRBD2 (5 bases each). CDR3 length: 15 amino acids. V shed 2 bases and J shed 2 bases, with 13 bases lying between them. Germline CDR1 MNHEY, CDR2 SMNVEV (reference sequence).

This clonotype showed up many times. The chain recombines TRBV20-1 with TRBJ2-1, with 8 bases lining up with TRBD2. There are 15 residues in the CDR3. V trimming: 2 bases; J trimming: 3 bases; junction bases outside the gene matches: 6. Germline V lookup: CDR1 DFQATT, CDR2 SNEGSKA (reference sequence). CDR3 in amino acids: CSARPYRGGYNEQFF. CDR3 DNA sequence: TGCAGTGCTAGACCTTACCGGGGGGGCTACAATGAGCAGTTCTTC.